The present TCR beta chain was sequenced within a study of shared clonotypes between healthy human individuals. Overall study context: Samples came from two female and a few male donors aged 18 to 49.

The study's findings and limits: Although depth was large, rarefaction showed that sequencing of the sorted subsets was incomplete.

Trimming pared 0 bases from V and 3 bases from J, leaving 9 bases between. CDR1 and CDR2 (germline): MNHNY, SVGAGI (reference sequence). This CDR3 spans 15 amino acids. Notes on this clone: Its antigen remains unidentified.

Sequenced by immunoSEQ multiplex PCR; TCRdb stores in-frame clones only, minus some. The top ten clones hold over 0.1% of a sample with a few million clones, nearly 97% of them seen once. Sequencing input: naive CD4+ T cells sorted from blood. Subset denoted: CD45RA+ positively selected. The chain recombines TRBV6-6 with TRBJ1-5; D not resolved. This TCR came from a man aged 18 to 29 in good health. The CDR3 here is CASSYSWRANQPQHF. The CDR3 nucleotides read TGTGCCAGCAGTTACTCGTGGCGTGCCAATCAGCCCCAGCATTTT.